A single sample is the source of the 21 T cell receptor beta chains below, sequenced in a study of T cells after yellow fever vaccination. A single record per CDR3 protein comes from TCRdb applying MiXCR to the 5' RACE reads. This table has roughly 300,000 distinct CDR3 sequences, approximately 8% appearing once. The sequences come from PBMCs, collected about 49 days after the first yellow fever vaccination. The receptor source for this set is a man aged 18 to 35 who received the YFV17D yellow fever vaccine.

This clonotype has ten or more counts. This chain joins TRBV7-9 and TRBJ1-2, with TRBD1 matching over 10 bases. Trimming at V came to 1 base and at J to 7 bases, leaving 6 bases not matched to a gene. Germline CDR1 SEHNR, CDR2 FQNEAQ (reference sequence). The CDR3 length is 15 residues. The CDR3 reads CASSLGGTGEGGYTF. The CDR3 nucleotides are TGTGCCAGCAGCTTAGGAGGGACAGGGGAAGGTGGCTACACCTTC.

This chain links TRBV7-3 with TRBJ1-2; D possibly corresponds to TRBD1 (5 bases). Germline CDR1 SGHTA, CDR2 FQGTGA. This CDR3 contains 12 residues. The V end was cut by 1 base, the J end by 9 bases, with 9 bases between. CDR3 sequence: CASSLKGTSYTF. The DNA for the CDR3 is TGTGCCAGCAGCTTAAAAGGGACTAGCTACACCTTC.

The chain has TRBV19 and TRBJ1-4; 9 bases align to TRBD1. The junction had 11 bases not matched to a gene; V was cut back by 6 bases and J by 0 bases. The length of the CDR3 is 18 residues. Looked up from germline, CDR1 is LNHDA and CDR2 is SQIVND (reference sequence). DNA of the CDR3: TGTGCCAGTAGAAACCCCGGGACAGGGATTGCAACTAATGAAAAACTGTTTTTT. Translated, it gives CASRNPGTGIATNEKLFF. Full variable domain (missing parts from reference TRBV19 and TRBJ1-4): DGGITQSPKYLFRKEGQNVTLSCEQNLNHDAMYWYRQDPGQGLRLIYYSQIVNDFQKGDIAEGYSVSREKKESFPLTVTSAQKNPTAFYLCASRNPGTGIATNEKLFFGSGTQLSVL.

This clonotype was observed a handful of times. The CDR3 here is CASRGESVYEQYF. For the CDR3, the DNA is TGCGCCAGCCGGGGGGAGTCGGTCTACGAGCAGTACTTC. This chain uses TRBV5-1 with TRBJ2-7; 7 nucleotides agree with TRBD2. V shed 7 bases, J shed 3 bases, and the junction held 7 bases outside the gene matches. Germline loops: CDR1 SGHRS, CDR2 YFSETQ. This CDR3 has 13 amino acids.

This clonotype was detected a few times. This rearrangement joins TRBV7-8 to TRBJ1-1, with D maybe TRBD1 (5 bases). There are 15 residues in the CDR3. Per germline, CDR1 SGHVS and CDR2 FQNEAQ. The V end was cut by 4 bases, the J end by 3 bases, with 15 bases between. The CDR3 nucleotides read TGTGCCAGCAGCTCCCCACAGGTACCGTACACTGAAGCTTTCTTT. Translation gives CASSSPQVPYTEAFF.

V gene TRBV10-3 combines with J gene TRBJ2-6; D unclear. This CDR3 is built from 13 residues. Deletions cut 8 bases from V and 0 bases from J, with 5 bases between. Germline values: CDR1 ENHRY, CDR2 SYGVKD. CDR3 bases: TGTGCCATCCAAGTCTCTGGGGCCAACGTCCTGACTTTC. Translating it yields CAIQVSGANVLTF.

This clonotype was seen only a few times. The rearrangement links TRBV6-1 to TRBJ1-4; D call uncertain. Germline loops: CDR1 MNHNS, CDR2 SASEGT. The CDR3 covers 14 residues. V gave up 7 bases and J gave up 8 bases, with 17 bases separating them. CDR3 sequence reads: CASMRVGEREKLFF. Here the CDR3 DNA reads TGTGCCAGCATGCGCGTCGGGGAACGGGAAAAACTGTTTTTT.

This clonotype was seen a handful of times. This chain links TRBV7-2 with TRBJ2-3; TRBD2 matches at 8 bases. This CDR3 is built from 15 residues. CDR1 and CDR2 (germline): SGHTA, FQGNSA. Trimming cost V 5 bases and J 1 base; bases outside gene matches: 5. The DNA of the CDR3 is TGTGCCAGCAGCGCCGGGACTAGTCGCACAGATACGCAGTATTTT. Its translation is CASSAGTSRTDTQYF. Variable domain in full (rest from reference TRBV7-2 and TRBJ2-3): GAGVSQSPSNKVTEKGKDVELRCDPISGHTALYWYRQSLGQGLEFLIYFQGNSAPDKSGLPSDRFSAERTGGSVSTLTIQRTQQEDSAVYLCASSAGTSRTDTQYFGPGTRLTVL.

This clonotype showed up many times. V is TRBV7-2 and J is TRBJ2-5, with D possibly being TRBD2 (6 bases). The CDR3 sequence is 15 residues long. The V end was cut by 0 bases, the J end by 0 bases, with 8 bases between. Germline loops: CDR1 SGHTA, CDR2 FQGNSA. The CDR3 region has the DNA TGTGCCAGCAGCTTAGCTGGGGGGTACCAAGAGACCCAGTACTTC. Amino acids: CASSLAGGYQETQYF.

In this sample, this clonotype turned up a few times. This chain connects TRBV6-1 to TRBJ2-7; TRBD1 agrees at 8 bases. The CDR3 is 14 amino acids. CDR1 is MNHNS and CDR2 is SASEGT in the germline V gene. V was clipped by 6 bases and J by 2 bases; unmatched bases: 6. In DNA, the CDR3 is TGTGCCAGCAGGATAACAGGGGGACCCTACGAGCAGTACTTC. It encodes CASRITGGPYEQYF.

This clonotype was counted only a few times. The V and J genes are TRBV6-1 and TRBJ2-1; TRBD2 aligns across 8 bases. This CDR3 has 15 amino acids. Germline V gene sequence: CDR1 MNHNS, CDR2 SASEGT. V gave up 7 bases and J gave up 4 bases; unmatched junction bases: 9. The chain's CDR3 is CASNLAGSFYNEQFF. The CDR3 nucleotides are TGTGCCAGCAATCTAGCGGGTTCGTTTTACAATGAGCAGTTCTTC.

J is TRBJ1-1 and V is TRBV27; 9 nucleotides line up with TRBD1. This CDR3 is built from 15 residues. The V gene's germline CDR1 is MNHEY and CDR2 SMNVEV (reference sequence). V shed 8 bases and J 1 base; nucleotides not matched to a gene: 8. CDR3 region: CASFLTGGWNTEAFF. CDR3 sequence (DNA): TGTGCCAGCTTCCTGACAGGGGGTTGGAACACTGAAGCTTTCTTT.

This clonotype came up a few times. The chain uses TRBV27 and TRBJ2-3; 11 bases line up with TRBD1. CDR1 is MNHEY, CDR2 SMNVEV, per germline (reference sequence). V trimming: 4 bases; J trimming: 6 bases; junction bases outside the gene matches: 9. This CDR3 is built from 16 residues. CDR3 sequence (DNA): TGTGCCAGCAGTTCGACCGGGACAGGGGGAATGGATACGCAGTATTTT. This sequence encodes CASSSTGTGGMDTQYF.

This clonotype was detected a few times. The chain couples TRBV6-1 to TRBJ1-5, with 7 bases matching TRBD1. The CDR3 consists of 15 residues. Germline V gives CDR1 MNHNS, CDR2 SASEGT. V was clipped by 5 bases and J by 5 bases; unmatched bases: 9. The CDR3, as DNA: TGTGCCAGCAGTCCTCATGACAGGGCAGATCAGCCCCAGCATTTT. This codes for CASSPHDRADQPQHF.

This clonotype was counted between two and nine times. Here the CDR3 DNA reads TGTGCCAGCAGCTTCGGCAGGGAGGGCTACGAGCAGTACTTC. Its translation: CASSFGREGYEQYF. V gene TRBV7-2 combines with J gene TRBJ2-7, with 7 bases fitting TRBD2. V dropped 3 bases and J dropped 3; count of bases not matched to a gene: 5. Germline V gene lookup returns CDR1 SGHTA and CDR2 FQGNSA. This CDR3 is built from 14 residues.

Only a few counts were recorded for this clonotype. One end of the junction fails to match germline, which may point to a read error. The chain uses TRBV20-1 and TRBJ2-1; 9 bases are a match to TRBD2. Germline V gives CDR1 DFQATT, CDR2 SNEGSKA (reference sequence). The CDR3 totals 16 residues. CDR3 region: CCARVPLAGRGNEQFF. CDR3 DNA: TGCTGTGCTAGAGTCCCTCTAGCGGGGAGGGGGAATGAGCAGTTCTTC.

The chain carries TRBV7-9 and TRBJ2-1; 8 positions agree with TRBD2. The CDR3 runs to 16 residues. V shed 5 bases, J shed 0 bases, and the junction held 6 bases outside the gene matches. Germline loops: CDR1 SEHNR, CDR2 FQNEAQ (reference sequence). CDR3 region: CASSPREGRSYNEQFF. The CDR3, as DNA: TGTGCCAGCAGCCCTCGGGAGGGTCGCTCCTACAATGAGCAGTTCTTC. Drawing the rest from reference TRBV7-9 and TRBJ2-1, the complete variable domain is DTGVSQNPRHKITKRGQNVTFRCDPISEHNRLYWYRQTLGQGPEFLTYFQNEAQLEKSRLLSDRFSAERPKGSFSTLEIQRTEQGDSAMYLCASSPREGRSYNEQFFGPGTRLTVL.

The chain uses TRBV5-1 and TRBJ1-6; tentatively, D is TRBD1 (6 bases). V was clipped by 0 bases and J by 8 bases, with 9 bases between them. This CDR3 is 14 amino acids long. Germline CDR1 SGHRS, CDR2 YFSETQ. This CDR3 reads CASSLGAGDSPLHF. In DNA form, the CDR3 reads TGCGCCAGCAGCTTGGGGGCAGGGGATTCACCCCTCCACTTT.

This chain connects TRBV27 to TRBJ2-1; 11 nucleotides agree with TRBD2. The CDR3 totals 14 residues. The germline CDR1 and CDR2 sequences are MNHEY and SMNVEV (reference sequence). Trimming removed 3 bases from V and 8 bases from J; junction bases left unmatched: 3. The CDR3 coding sequence is TGTGCCAGCAGTTTTAGCGGGGGGGCTTATGAGCAGTTCTTC. It translates to CASSFSGGAYEQFF.

V and J are TRBV20-1 and TRBJ2-1; a possible D gene is TRBD2 (5 bases). Germline CDR1 reads DFQATT; CDR2 reads SNEGSKA (reference sequence). Trimming removed 2 bases at V and 3 bases at J, with 11 bases between. The CDR3 extends over 14 amino acids. The DNA for the CDR3 is TGCAGTGCTAGACGGGGAAGCGTCTACAATGAGCAGTTCTTC. Its protein product is CSARRGSVYNEQFF.

In this sample, this clonotype turned up a few times. V is TRBV4-1 and J is TRBJ1-3; no clear D. Germline V gene sequence: CDR1 MGHRA, CDR2 YSYEKL. The V end was cut by 4 bases, the J end by 0 bases, with 10 bases between. This CDR3 comprises 15 residues. CDR3 loop: CASSPTPSSGNTIYF. The DNA for the CDR3 is TGCGCCAGCAGCCCCACCCCGAGCTCTGGAAACACCATATATTTT.